The rows below give T cell receptor beta chains drawn from one sample of a study of CD8+ T cells in alopecia areata. The table came from immunoSEQ multiplex PCR; TCRdb's copy has only in-frame clones and leaves some out. This sample has 120,000 or so clones; about 60% occur once, and the top ten carry 2.5% to 3.5%. The sample was CD4+ T cells sorted from blood. These receptors were taken from a human donor in good health. Each CDR3 is given with its conserved first and last residue. Fields, in order: V gene, D gene, clone size, CDR3 length, J gene, CDR3 protein, CDR3 DNA. A D gene is named only where the DNA matches it firmly. Clone size is not always given. Where it is, it says once, few, many or a class for expanded clones.

>TRBV4-2|NA|NA|15|TRBJ1-5
CASSQAWDTNQPQHF
TGTGCCAGCAGCCAAGCTTGGGACACAAATCAGCCCCAGCATTTT
>TRBV7-2|NA|NA|14|TRBJ2-7
CASSSQAGAYEQYF
TGTGCCAGCAGCTCCCAGGCAGGAGCCTACGAGCAGTACTTC
>TRBV29-1|NA|once|14|TRBJ2-5
CSVVIQGSQETQYF
TGCAGCGTTGTAATCCAGGGGAGTCAAGAGACCCAGTACTTC
>TRBV4-1|TRBD2|NA|15|TRBJ2-5
CASSQDGGGQETQYF
TGCGCCAGCAGCCAAGATGGCGGGGGGCAAGAGACCCAGTACTTC
>TRBV15|TRBD1|NA|16|TRBJ2-7
CATSRGPGTGGYEQYF
TGTGCCACCAGCAGAGGGCCCGGGACAGGGGGCTACGAGCAGTACTTC
>TRBV5-1|TRBD1|NA|15|TRBJ1-4
CASSKRAGQNEKLFF
TGCGCCAGCAGCAAAAGAGCGGGACAGAATGAAAAACTGTTTTTT
>TRBV9|NA|NA|13|TRBJ2-4
CASSVDQGNIQYF
TGTGCCAGCAGCGTAGACCAGGGGAACATTCAGTACTTC
>TRBV5-1|NA|NA|15|TRBJ1-5
CASSLGETGNQPQHF
TGCGCCAGCAGCTTGGGGGAAACGGGCAATCAGCCCCAGCATTTT
>TRBV5-4|TRBD2|NA|14|TRBJ2-3
CASSRRGGSDTQYF
TGTGCCAGCAGTCGACGGGGGGGCTCTGATACGCAGTATTTT
>TRBV27|NA|NA|16|TRBJ2-1
CASSLSKRLNGNEQFF
TGTGCCAGCAGTTTATCGAAACGGCTCAATGGCAATGAGCAGTTCTTC
>TRBV5-1|NA|NA|14|TRBJ1-2
CASSVDGNSYGYTF
TGCGCCAGCAGCGTAGACGGGAACAGTTATGGCTACACCTTC
>TRBV7-2|NA|NA|11|TRBJ2-4
CASSLDQTQYF
TGTGCCAGCAGCTTAGACCAAACCCAGTACTTC
>TRBV9|TRBD2|NA|22|TRBJ2-6
CASSVAPSGGTYTVSGANVLTF
TGTGCCAGCAGCGTAGCGCCTAGCGGGGGGACCTACACCGTCTCTGGGGCCAACGTCCTGACTTTC
>TRBV7-6|TRBD2|NA|15|TRBJ2-1
CASSSQASGDNEQFF
TGTGCCAGCAGCTCCCAGGCAAGCGGGGACAATGAGCAGTTCTTC
>TRBV2|NA|once|14|TRBJ2-5
CASGADLRMETQYF
TGTGCCTCGGGGGCGGACCTCCGGATGGAGACCCAGTACTTC
>TRBV29-1|NA|few|15|TRBJ2-2
CSAGPTGPNTGELFF
TGCAGCGCTGGGCCTACGGGGCCGAACACCGGGGAGCTGTTTTTT
>TRBV18|NA|once|13|TRBJ1-1
CASSPSDSRGAFF
TGTGCCAGCTCACCATCGGACTCCAGGGGAGCTTTCTTT
>TRBV29-1|NA|NA|13|TRBJ2-1
CSVERGRYNEQFF
TGCAGCGTTGAACGGGGGAGGTACAATGAGCAGTTCTTC
>TRBV25-1|NA|NA|12|TRBJ1-1
CASRAASTEAFF
TGTGCCAGCCGGGCAGCCAGCACTGAAGCTTTCTTT
>TRBV29-1|NA|few|12|TRBJ2-7
CSVGLGVYEQYF
TGCAGCGTTGGTTTGGGTGTCTACGAGCAGTACTTC
>TRBV4-1|NA|few|14|TRBJ1-2
CASSPLGFSYGYTF
TGCGCCAGCAGCCCACTGGGGTTCTCCTATGGCTACACCTTC
>TRBV15|NA|NA|16|TRBJ2-2
CATSRSGAANTGELFF
TGTGCCACCAGCAGATCGGGGGCAGCGAACACCGGGGAGCTGTTTTTT
>TRBV7-9|NA|NA|14|TRBJ2-7
CASSLSQGTYEQYF
TGTGCCAGCAGCTTATCTCAGGGAACCTACGAGCAGTACTTC
>TRBV6-5|TRBD2|few|14|TRBJ2-3
CASISGGASDTQYF
TGTGCCAGCATTAGCGGGGGGGCATCAGATACGCAGTATTTT
>TRBV15|NA|NA|13|TRBJ2-2
CATSRDVTGELFF
TGTGCCACCAGCAGAGATGTCACCGGGGAGCTGTTTTTT
>TRBV25-1|NA|NA|12|TRBJ1-5
CASSEGGQPQHF
TGTGCCAGCAGTGAGGGCGGTCAGCCCCAGCATTTT
>TRBV13|TRBD1|once|15|TRBJ1-6
CASSTRTGYNSPLHF
TGTGCCAGCAGCACCCGGACAGGGTATAATTCACCCCTCCACTTT
>TRBV29-1|TRBD1|few|10|TRBJ1-1
CSVADRVAFF
TGCAGCGTCGCTGACAGGGTAGCTTTCTTT
>TRBV5-1|TRBD1|NA|15|TRBJ1-1
CASSGAGGLNTEAFF
TGCGCCAGCAGTGGCGCAGGGGGCCTGAACACTGAAGCTTTCTTT
>TRBV18|NA|few|15|TRBJ1-4
CASSTGLTPREKLFF
TGTGCCAGCTCAACGGGACTCACGCCCCGTGAAAAACTGTTTTTT
>TRBV6-4|NA|NA|14|TRBJ1-2
CASRENSAIYGYTF
TGTGCCAGCAGAGAAAACTCAGCTATCTATGGCTACACCTTC
>TRBV30|TRBD1|NA|14|TRBJ1-6
CAWREQGRSSPLHF
TGTGCCTGGAGGGAACAGGGGAGGAGCTCACCCCTCCACTTT
>TRBV28|NA|NA|14|TRBJ1-5
CASSLGSNNQPQHF
TGTGCCAGCAGTTTAGGAAGTAACAATCAGCCCCAGCATTTT
>TRBV29-1|NA|NA|13|TRBJ1-2
CSVEVPQGSGYTF
TGCAGCGTTGAAGTGCCACAGGGAAGCGGCTACACCTTC
>TRBV19|NA|once|15|TRBJ2-1
CASKDGGSPDNEQFF
TGTGCCAGTAAGGATGGGGGGTCCCCTGACAATGAGCAGTTCTTC
>TRBV19|NA|NA|11|TRBJ2-1
CASAFYNEQFF
TGTGCCAGCGCCTTCTACAATGAGCAGTTCTTC
>TRBV2|NA|NA|14|TRBJ1-5
CASSLLRGNQPQHF
TGTGCCAGCAGCCTATTGAGGGGCAATCAGCCCCAGCATTTT
>TRBV6-6|NA|NA|13|TRBJ1-1
CASSSAQVTEAFF
TGTGCCAGCAGTTCGGCACAGGTGACTGAAGCTTTCTTT
>TRBV29-1|NA|NA|10|TRBJ2-1
CSAETGEQFF
TGCAGCGCTGAAACAGGAGAGCAGTTCTTC
>TRBV2|TRBD2|NA|15|TRBJ2-5
CASSRTSGQQETQYF
TGTGCCAGCAGTCGCACTAGCGGGCAACAAGAGACCCAGTACTTC
>TRBV2|TRBD1|NA|12|TRBJ2-5
CASSGTGETQYF
TGTGCCAGCAGTGGGACAGGGGAGACCCAGTACTTC
>TRBV5-1|NA|NA|14|TRBJ2-2
CASSSSTHTGELFF
TGCGCCAGCAGCTCCTCGACACACACCGGGGAGCTGTTTTTT
>TRBV11-2|NA|once|16|TRBJ2-5
CTSSLDGIGGSETQYF
TGTACCAGCAGCTTAGATGGGATAGGGGGGTCGGAGACCCAGTACTTC
>TRBV9|NA|few|14|TRBJ1-6
CASSVAGVSSPLHF
TGTGCCAGCAGCGTAGCAGGGGTCAGTTCACCCCTCCACTTT
>TRBV18|TRBD1|NA|15|TRBJ2-2
CASSPAGTDPGELFF
TGTGCCAGCTCACCCGCCGGGACAGATCCCGGGGAGCTGTTTTTT
>TRBV9|TRBD2|NA|14|TRBJ2-1
CASSARGGRNEQFF
TGTGCCAGCAGCGCCCGGGGGGGCCGCAATGAGCAGTTCTTC
>TRBV27|NA|NA|11|TRBJ1-1
CASRRGTEAFF
TGTGCCAGCAGAAGAGGAACTGAAGCTTTCTTT
>TRBV29-1|TRBD1|NA|13|TRBJ1-3
CSVRQGAGNTIYF
TGCAGCGTTCGACAGGGGGCCGGAAACACCATATATTTT
>TRBV29-1|NA|NA|14|TRBJ2-2
CSVAWAVNTGELFF
TGCAGCGTTGCCTGGGCCGTGAACACCGGGGAGCTGTTTTTT
>TRBV23-1|NA|NA|16|TRBJ1-5
CASGYHWRGPRQPQHF
TGCGCCAGCGGCTACCATTGGCGGGGACCGAGGCAGCCCCAGCATTTT
>TRBV30|TRBD2|once|16|TRBJ2-1
CAWSIRLAGVGNEQFF
TGTGCCTGGAGTATCCGACTAGCGGGGGTGGGGAATGAGCAGTTCTTC
>TRBV6-5|NA|NA|14|TRBJ1-2
CASSRDIGGYGYTF
TGTGCCAGCAGTCGGGACATTGGGGGCTATGGCTACACCTTC
>TRBV29-1|TRBD1|NA|14|TRBJ2-7
CSVGGQSGSYEQYF
TGCAGCGTTGGGGGACAGTCTGGATCCTACGAGCAGTACTTC